This paragraph reports one T cell receptor (beta chain). The target antigen is unknown. The Oncomine TCR Beta short-read assay sequenced DNA from cultured CD4+ T cells. TCRdb recomputed calls from the PCR reads with MiXCR, one row per CDR3 protein. The table includes thousands of distinct CDR3 sequences, 55% to 70% detected once. The data stem from a study of vaccination and CD4 T cells after COVID-19. Whole-study context: Overlapping spike peptides served as the stimulus for the cells. These peptides came from SARS-CoV-2 and from the common cold coronaviruses HCoV-NL63, HCoV-OC43 and HCoV-229E.

Treatment in this sample: approximately 11-day PBMC culture with coronavirus spike peptide pools or control peptides (ViraFEST assay). The culture of 2 million to 2.5 million PBMCs per well included 8.5 to 10 IU/ml IL-2 and 8.5 to 10 ug/ml peptide pools. CDR3 length: 16 residues. The germline gives CDR1 SGDLS, CDR2 YYNGEE. V lost 7 bases and J lost 1, with 18 bases in between. The receptor's source is a human donor who had recovered from COVID-19. The sample was CD4+ T cells from blood, cultured in vitro. The chain recombines TRBV9 with TRBJ1-5; D gene uncertain. In DNA, the CDR3 is TGTGCCAGCTGCGAGAGGACCCTCCACAGCAATCAGCCCCAGCATTTT. Its protein product is CASCERTLHSNQPQHF.